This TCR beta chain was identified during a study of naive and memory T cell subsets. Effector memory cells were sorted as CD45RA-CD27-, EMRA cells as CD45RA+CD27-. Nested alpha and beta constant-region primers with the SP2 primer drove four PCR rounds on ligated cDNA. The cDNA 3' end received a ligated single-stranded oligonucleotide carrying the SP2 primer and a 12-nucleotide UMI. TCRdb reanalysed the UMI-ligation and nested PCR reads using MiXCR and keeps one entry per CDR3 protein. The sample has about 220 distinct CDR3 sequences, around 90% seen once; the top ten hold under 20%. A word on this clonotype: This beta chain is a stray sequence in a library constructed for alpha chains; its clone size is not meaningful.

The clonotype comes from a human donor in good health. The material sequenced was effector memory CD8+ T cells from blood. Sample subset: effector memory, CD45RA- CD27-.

CDR3 residues: CASIKEGAKNIQYF. Written as DNA, the CDR3 is TGTGCCAGCATAAAGGAAGGAGCCAAAAACATTCAGTACTTC. The rearrangement joins TRBV6-1 to TRBJ2-4; D unclear. The germline V gene has CDR1 MNHNS and CDR2 SASEGT. This CDR3 is built from 14 residues. Trimming took 7 bases from V and 0 from J, leaving 10 bases between them.